This TCR beta chain is drawn from a study of blood T cell dynamics during melanoma immunotherapy. Study-wide context: Metastatic melanoma patients received first-line pembrolizumab or nivolumab plus ipilimumab.

This CDR3 has 14 residues. The germline V gene encodes CDR1 MNHEY and CDR2 SVGAGI. The junction had 4 bases not matched to a gene; V was cut back by 2 bases and J by 5 bases. The time point is: week 3, after first cycle of checkpoint inhibitor. Patients had no prior systemic cancer treatment, immunosuppressants or other active cancers. Assay used: immunoSEQ multiplex PCR; TCRdb lists only in-frame clones, some missing. The table has about 16,000 clones, approximately 90% seen once. Sequenced material: blood, taken from a patient treated with checkpoint blockade. The J gene is TRBJ2-5, the V gene TRBV6-5; TRBD1 matches at 8 bases. This clonotype originated in a human donor with melanoma. In DNA form, the CDR3 reads TGTGCCAGCAGTTACCTCAGGGGGCGTGAGACCCAGTACTTC. It encodes CASSYLRGRETQYF.